This paragraph reports one T cell receptor (beta chain). Its antigen is unknown. Per-base quality was not reported, and no clone a single base away is much larger than it. This record comes from a study of identical twins (dated by TCRdb to 2016 to 2017). Study-level background: The study deep-sequenced TCR alpha and beta repertoires from monozygotic twins, unrelated adults of various ages and cord blood to test whether fetal clonotypes persist. Replicate twin experiments were performed at different times using different library preparation protocols to rule out contamination.

Every donor was a healthy Caucasian. The study also sequenced three unrelated non-twin adults: a male aged 18 to 30, a male aged 50 to 60 and a female aged 50 to 60. Miltenyi CD45RO+ enrichment and human naive T-cell isolation kits were used to isolate memory (CD45RO+) and naive T cells from PBMC. Findings and caveats that apply to the study as a whole: Because the same donors could not be followed over many years, conclusions were based on cross-sectional statistical analysis. Fewer insertions were carried by abundant cord blood beta clonotypes; a weaker similar trend was observed in young adult naive repertoires, while no such trend was observed in memory repertoires. Invariant T cells such as MAIT and iNKT could partly confound zero-insertion analyses, though diverse VJ usage argued against this for most clonotypes. Compared with coincidental sharing between unrelated individuals, out-of-frame TCR alpha sequences shared between twins showed an excess of sequences with low generation probability. In beta out-of-frame sequences, excess twin sharing was weaker, because having fewer shared sequences lowered the signal-to-noise ratio. Out-of-frame TCR alpha sharing in monozygotic twins was systematically underestimated by recombination models, whereas sharing between unrelated individuals was in agreement with the recombination models.

Library creation used 5' RACE. The reads were generated on an Illumina HiSeq 2000. Template switching introduced a universal primer binding site; the final cDNA contained a unique molecular identifier, enabling accurate counting of TCR cDNA molecules. Specific primers in the conserved constant-segment region were used to synthesize first-strand cDNA for TCR alpha and beta chains. To control for contamination, each cDNA library was double barcoded with a SMART-Mk sample barcode plus Illumina barcodes. TruSeq adapter sequences and Illumina sample barcodes were added in two successive PCR steps. Sequencing of the TCR alpha and beta cDNA libraries was done on the Illumina HiSeq platform using custom primers. Concerning the study's data processing: MiGEC processed the raw reads to extract unique molecular identifiers, while MiXCR was used to determine the CDR3 positions. For each individual, recombination models were inferred using an EM algorithm with the repgenHMM and IGoR tools. Shared clonotypes were analyzed with the tcR package in R, and sharing was normalized by the product of cloneset sizes. To study raw recombination without the effects of thymic and clonal selection, out-of-frame nonproductive sequences were analyzed. Clones were called with MiXCR by TCRdb after fastp trimmed the public reads at Q25, and only in-frame beta chains were retained. Each entry is one CDR3 protein sequence, shown with its most common DNA and genes. The authors' filters were not applied to this entry. The sample table lists approximately 700,000 distinct CDR3 sequences, 6.1% of them with a count of one. The biggest ten clones account for about 1.8% of the sample.

Source material: naive T cells sorted from blood. Reading the label with the study, this specimen's cell subset or site is: cells isolated with a human naive T-cell isolation kit. This TCR was recovered from a man between 18 and 29 years old in good health.

The DNA sequence is given as TGCAGTGCTAGTGCGAGCGGACCCCATATGGCCAAAAACATTCAGTACTTC. It encodes CSASASGPHMAKNIQYF. The V and J genes are TRBV20-1 and TRBJ2-4, with TRBD2 as a weak D call on 5 bases. The V and J ends are trimmed by 3 bases and 1 base, leaving 19 bases between them. According to the germline V gene (reference sequence), CDR1 reads DFQATT and CDR2 reads SNEGSKA. From the cysteine up to the phenylalanine, the CDR3 has a length of 17 residues. Just CDR3 DNA is preserved here, 51 bases in frame from base 1.